This T cell receptor (beta chain) was captured by sequencing in a study of CD8+ T cells in alopecia areata. Study as a whole: A 6-month period off drug followed tofacitinib, which lasted 6 to 18 months. Study-wide findings and caveats: Higher clonality than in normal scalp was seen in lesional scalp, especially alopecia totalis/universalis.

This CDR3 contains 14 residues. The germline V and J ends were trimmed by 2 bases and 1 base, with 9 bases remaining between them. Germline V gene data show CDR1 as SQVTM and CDR2 as ANQGSEA. This clone was seen more than once but under ten times. No antigen is known for it. cDNA reverse transcribed from extracted RNA served as the sequencing template. Repertoires were generated with immunoSEQ multiplex PCR, while TCRdb's copy carries only in-frame clones and drops some. The profile shows some 170,000 clones, over 55% of them singletons. The chain couples TRBV29-1 to TRBJ2-1, with a possible D match to TRBD1 (5 bases). Sample: CD4+ T cells sorted from blood, taken at week 0. This TCR was recovered from a human donor with alopecia areata. The CDR3 DNA reads TGCAGCGTTGAATCGCAGGGATCCTACAATGAGCAGTTCTTC. This sequence encodes CSVESQGSYNEQFF.